These T cell receptor beta chains were read from a single sample in a study of shared clonotypes between healthy human individuals. The method was immunoSEQ multiplex PCR; TCRdb's version includes in-frame clones alone and lacks a portion of them. In the table there are roughly 1,500,000 clones, approximately 98.5% of which are singletons. Sequenced input: naive CD4+ T cells sorted from blood. These receptors came from a young man in good health. CDR3s include the opening cysteine and the closing phenylalanine or tryptophan. Fields, in order: V gene, D gene, clone size, J gene, CDR3 protein, CDR3 DNA. The D gene is left open where the match is weak. Where a row states a size, it is once, few, many or the class of an expanded clone; other rows omit it.

TRBV5-4	NA	NA	TRBJ1-1	CASSLNREFANTEAFF	TGTGCCAGCAGCTTGAACAGGGAGTTCGCGAACACTGAAGCTTTCTTT
TRBV29-1	TRBD1	NA	TRBJ2-7	CSVLGTGNEQYF	TGCAGCGTCCTAGGGACAGGGAACGAGCAGTACTTC
TRBV29-1	TRBD2	NA	TRBJ2-1	CSATSGSYNEQFF	TGCAGCGCGACTAGCGGGTCCTACAATGAGCAGTTCTTC
TRBV28	NA	NA	TRBJ2-7	CASRLGRVTYEQYF	TGTGCCAGCAGGTTGGGCAGAGTGACCTACGAGCAGTACTTC
TRBV6-1	TRBD1	NA	TRBJ1-4	CASSSLTGQNEKLFF	TGTGCCAGCAGCTCCTTGACAGGGCAAAATGAAAAACTGTTTTTT
TRBV5-1	NA	once	TRBJ1-1	CASNGASETEAFF	TGCGCCAGCAATGGAGCCTCTGAAACTGAAGCTTTCTTT
TRBV15	TRBD1	NA	TRBJ2-7	CATSREPGTQGAYEQYF	TGTGCCACCAGCAGGGAGCCCGGGACCCAGGGGGCCTACGAGCAGTACTTC
TRBV28	NA	NA	TRBJ1-5	CASVGVDGGNQPQHF	TGTGCCAGCGTAGGCGTTGACGGCGGCAATCAGCCCCAGCATTTT
TRBV21-1	NA	NA	TRBJ1-5	CASSPQRRGVDNQPQHF	TGTGCCAGCAGCCCGCAGCGCAGGGGGGTTGACAATCAGCCCCAGCATTTT
TRBV14	NA	NA	TRBJ2-7	CASSIAGASPYEQYF	TGTGCCAGCTCAATTGCAGGGGCCTCCCCCTACGAGCAGTACTTC
TRBV10-3	NA	NA	TRBJ2-6	CAIFQPAAGANVLTF	TGTGCCATCTTCCAACCCGCCGCGGGGGCCAACGTCCTGACTTTC
TRBV10-1	NA	NA	TRBJ2-5	CASSESSLGNPETQYF	TGCGCCAGCAGTGAGTCCTCTCTTGGGAATCCGGAGACCCAGTACTTC
TRBV6-5	NA	NA	TRBJ1-1	CASSLLGTEAFF	TGTGCCAGCAGCTTGTTGGGCACTGAAGCTTTCTTT
TRBV5-1	NA	NA	TRBJ2-7	CASSLVGSAGVEQYF	TGCGCCAGCAGCTTGGTAGGCAGCGCCGGGGTTGAGCAGTACTTC
TRBV5-4	TRBD1	NA	TRBJ2-5	CASSPTPGQGRETQYF	TGTGCCAGCAGCCCAACCCCGGGACAGGGTCGGGAGACCCAGTACTTC
TRBV11-2	TRBD1	NA	TRBJ2-7	CASSFRQGYNYEQYF	TGTGCCAGCAGCTTCAGACAGGGGTACAACTACGAGCAGTACTTC
TRBV7-9	TRBD1	NA	TRBJ2-1	CASSWKTGHEQFF	TGTGCCAGCAGCTGGAAGACAGGGCATGAGCAGTTCTTC
TRBV30	TRBD2	NA	TRBJ2-7	CAWGSGIRYEQYF	TGTGCCTGGGGTAGCGGGATTCGGTACGAGCAGTACTTC
TRBV5-1	NA	NA	TRBJ2-7	CASSLALLPSPGHSYEQYF	TGCGCCAGCAGCTTGGCCTTGTTGCCTTCGCCAGGCCACTCCTACGAGCAGTACTTC
TRBV2	NA	once	TRBJ2-7	CASSDSVIKHEQYF	TGTGCCAGCAGTGATTCGGTGATAAAACACGAGCAGTACTTC
TRBV7-9	NA	NA	TRBJ1-1	CASSIGTYNTEAFF	TGTGCCAGCAGCATTGGTACGTATAACACTGAAGCTTTCTTT
TRBV11-3	NA	NA	TRBJ2-2	CASSLAMAGELFF	TGTGCCAGCAGCTTGGCTATGGCCGGGGAGCTGTTTTTT
TRBV5-4	NA	NA	TRBJ2-3	CASSLAAAFGTDTQYF	TGTGCCAGCAGCTTGGCCGCAGCTTTCGGGACAGATACGCAGTATTTT
TRBV27	NA	NA	TRBJ1-5	CASSTLPLRDQPQHF	TGTGCCAGCAGTACCTTACCCCTCAGGGATCAGCCCCAGCATTTT
TRBV6-4	NA	NA	TRBJ2-1	CASSTGGTGNNEQFF	TGTGCCAGCAGTACGGGCGGGACGGGGAACAATGAGCAGTTCTTC
TRBV29-1	NA	NA	TRBJ2-1	CSVVGLRAGKGNEQFF	TGCAGCGTTGTTGGCCTAAGGGCCGGGAAGGGTAATGAGCAGTTCTTC
TRBV16	NA	NA	TRBJ2-3	CASSHQDSASTDTQYF	TGTGCCAGCAGCCACCAGGACAGCGCTAGCACAGATACGCAGTATTTT
TRBV28	NA	once	TRBJ2-7	CASSRSGLGSYEQYF	TGTGCCAGCAGCCGGTCCGGGTTGGGCTCCTACGAGCAGTACTTC
TRBV9	NA	NA	TRBJ2-3	CASSPGTRNTDTQYF	TGTGCCAGCAGCCCGGGGACAAGGAACACAGATACGCAGTATTTT
TRBV7-8	NA	NA	TRBJ1-4	CASSHAETVWAPLFF	TGTGCCAGCAGCCACGCAGAGACAGTCTGGGCCCCGTTGTTTTTT
TRBV7-3	TRBD2	once	TRBJ2-2	CASRPGLAATGELFF	TGTGCCAGCAGGCCGGGACTAGCGGCCACCGGGGAGCTGTTTTTT
TRBV6-5	NA	NA	TRBJ1-2	CASTPQPRYDYTF	TGTGCCAGCACGCCTCAACCCCGCTACGACTACACCTTC
TRBV6-6	NA	NA	TRBJ1-1	CASSGTFTGAFF	TGTGCCAGCAGCGGGACGTTTACGGGAGCTTTCTTT
TRBV6-6	TRBD2	NA	TRBJ2-7	CASSSRLAGGGEQYF	TGTGCCAGCAGTTCACGACTAGCGGGAGGTGGCGAGCAGTACTTC